These 30 T cell receptor beta chains came from one sample sequenced in a study of PD-1 blockade in mismatch repair-deficient tumors. Libraries were prepared by immunoSEQ multiplex PCR; TCRdb keeps only in-frame clonotypes and omits some of them. The profile covers under 15,000 clones, with more than 65% appearing a single time and under 2% taken by the ten largest. The sequencing used PBMCs, collected less than 15 weeks after starting pembrolizumab. The receptors here all came from an adult with mismatch repair-deficient cancer.

The chain combines TRBV11-2 with TRBJ2-7; 8 positions agree with TRBD2. Germline V gives CDR1 SGHAT, CDR2 FQNNGV. Losses at the gene ends were 4 bases for V and 2 bases for J; bases not matched to a gene: 4. The CDR3 loop spans 14 amino acids. DNA of the CDR3: TGTGCCAGCAGCTATAGCGGGACGGCCTACGAGCAGTACTTC. Translation: CASSYSGTAYEQYF.

This clone was seen a single time. One end of the junction does not line up with germline, which may come from a read error. The genes are TRBV5-1 and TRBJ2-3; maybe TRBD1 (6 bases). This CDR3 is built from 15 residues. Germline CDR1 and CDR2: SGHRS and YFSETQ. This CDR3 is CASTLGAIITDTQYF. In DNA, the CDR3 is TGCGCCAGCACCTTGGGGGCCATAATAACAGATACGCAGTATTTT.

V and J are TRBV4-1 and TRBJ2-2; D possibly corresponds to TRBD2 (5 bases). Trimming cost V 4 bases and J 5 bases, with 11 bases left between them. CDR1 and CDR2 from the germline V gene are MGHRA and YSYEKL. The CDR3 contains 14 residues. The CDR3 here is CASSRTGMTGELFF. CDR3 coding DNA: TGCGCCAGCAGCCGGACGGGGATGACCGGGGAGCTGTTTTTT.

The CDR3 DNA is TGTGCCAGCAGCTTGTCCCCGGGACAGGGTTGTTCCTACGAGCAGTACTTC. This translates into CASSLSPGQGCSYEQYF. The rearrangement joins TRBV7-7 to TRBJ2-7; 9 bases map to TRBD1. Germline V gives CDR1 SSHAT, CDR2 FNYEAQ (reference sequence). The CDR3 contains 17 residues. The V segment lost 3 bases and the J segment 1 base; nucleotides outside the gene matches: 10.

V usage is TRBV18 and J usage is TRBJ2-5; 9 bases fit TRBD1. CDR1 and CDR2 (germline): KGHSH, LQKENI. V shed 3 bases and J 2 bases; nucleotides not matched to a gene: 7. The CDR3 contains 16 residues. CDR3 loop: CASSPRQGGTQETQYF. CDR3 DNA: TGTGCCAGCTCACCGAGACAGGGGGGGACACAAGAGACCCAGTACTTC.

V gene TRBV6-5 combines with J gene TRBJ1-2; TRBD1 agrees at 7 bases. V was pared by 6 bases and J by 4 bases, with 5 bases of the junction left unmatched. The CDR3 length is 13 residues. Germline-derived CDR1 and CDR2 are MNHEY and SVGAGI. The CDR3 loop reads CASSRTGSYGYTF. CDR3 DNA sequence: TGTGCCAGCAGCCGGACAGGCAGCTATGGCTACACCTTC.

CDR3 sequence reads: CASSNGLAGSTDTQYF. DNA of the CDR3: TGTGCCAGTAGTAACGGACTAGCGGGTAGCACAGATACGCAGTATTTT. The chain couples TRBV19 to TRBJ2-3, with 11 nucleotides matching TRBD2. The CDR3 has 16 residues. V dropped 4 bases and J dropped 0; count of bases not matched to a gene: 3. CDR1 and CDR2 from the germline V gene are LNHDA and SQIVND (reference sequence).

This clone was found once. This chain connects TRBV12-2 to TRBJ2-6; the table's TRBD1 call for D was not verified on the DNA. TRBV12-2 is listed as a pseudogene. The CDR3 has 17 amino acids. The CDR3 protein is CASRLAHRLSGANVLTF. CDR3 bases: TGTGCAAGTCGCTTAGCACATCGCCTCTCTGGGGCCAACGTCCTGACTTTC.

In DNA, the CDR3 is TGCGCCAGCAGCCCGAGACAGGGAACGAACACCGGGGAGCTGTTTTTT. Amino acid sequence: CASSPRQGTNTGELFF. V gene TRBV5-1 combines with J gene TRBJ2-2, with 7 bases fitting TRBD1. The V segment lost 4 bases and the J segment 0 bases; nucleotides outside the gene matches: 6. Germline CDR1 reads SGHRS; CDR2 reads YFSETQ. CDR3 length: 16 residues.

The CDR3 DNA reads TGTGCCAGCAGCCTGCGGACGGAGGGGACCTACGAGCAGTACTTC. This gives the protein CASSLRTEGTYEQYF. The chain combines TRBV7-8 with TRBJ2-7, with a tentative D call TRBD2 (6 bases). V was clipped by 5 bases and J by 2 bases, with 16 bases between them. The germline V gene has CDR1 SGHVS and CDR2 FQNEAQ. The CDR3 length is 15 residues.

This clone was observed a few times. The chain uses TRBV5-1 and TRBJ2-7; 7 nucleotides align to TRBD1. The ends lost 1 base at V and 0 bases at J; junction bases unmatched: 4. The CDR3 extends over 15 amino acids. Germline V gene data show CDR1 as SGHRS and CDR2 as YFSETQ. The CDR3 DNA reads as TGCGCCAGCAGCTTGTGGACAGGAGCCTCCTACGAGCAGTACTTC. It yields the protein CASSLWTGASYEQYF.

This clone has only one observation. V and J are TRBV7-9 and TRBJ1-5; unclear D gene. The V gene lost 2 bases and the J gene lost 6 bases, with 11 bases spanning the gap. The CDR3 sequence is 14 residues long. Germline assignment: CDR1 SEHNR and CDR2 FQNEAQ (reference sequence). The CDR3: CASSLSAEGQPQHF. The CDR3 DNA sequence: TGTGCCAGCAGCTTAAGTGCAGAGGGTCAGCCCCAGCATTTT.

The sample holds a few counts of this clone. This chain connects TRBV27 to TRBJ1-6, with TRBD1 identical over 12 bases. CDR3 length: 15 amino acids. Losses at the gene ends were 4 bases for V and 12 bases for J; bases not matched to a gene: 7. Germline loops: CDR1 MNHEY, CDR2 SMNVEV (reference sequence). In DNA form, the CDR3 reads TGTGCCAGCAGTTCCCCCGGGACAGGGGGCGAACCCCTCCACTTT. This sequence encodes CASSSPGTGGEPLHF.

The genes are TRBV18 and TRBJ2-3; D perhaps matches TRBD1 (5 bases). The germline V and J ends were trimmed by 2 bases and 0 bases, with 15 bases remaining between them. Germline CDR1 reads KGHSH; CDR2 reads LQKENI. The CDR3 is 17 residues long. This CDR3 reads CASSPLGSGKSTDTQYF. CDR3 coding DNA: TGTGCCAGCTCACCATTAGGGTCAGGGAAAAGCACAGATACGCAGTATTTT.

The rearrangement uses TRBV4-1 and TRBJ2-6; D might be TRBD1 (6 bases). Looked up from germline, CDR1 is MGHRA and CDR2 is YSYEKL. Trimming stripped 0 bases from V and 2 bases from J, with 17 bases between. This CDR3 spans 19 amino acids. For the CDR3, the DNA is TGCGCCAGCAGCCAAGATTTGGGCAGGGGAACCCCTGGGGCCAACGTCCTGACTTTC. Protein: CASSQDLGRGTPGANVLTF.

CDR3 DNA: TGCGCCAGCAGCTTCGCGGGAGGCACAGATACGCAGTATTTT. Translating it yields CASSFAGGTDTQYF. This chain joins TRBV5-1 and TRBJ2-3; 7 bases fit TRBD2. CDR1 SGHRS and CDR2 YFSETQ come from the germline V gene. This CDR3 has 14 residues. Unmatched junction bases numbered 1, after V lost 2 bases and J lost 1 base.

This sequence joins TRBV28 and TRBJ2-1, with 7 positions matching TRBD2. The J segment lost 6 bases and the V segment lost 3 bases, leaving 8 bases of the junction unmatched. Germline V gene sequence: CDR1 MDHEN, CDR2 SYDVKM. There are 15 residues in the CDR3. CDR3: CASSFLAVRGNEQFF. CDR3 coding DNA: TGTGCCAGCAGTTTCCTAGCGGTTCGGGGCAATGAGCAGTTCTTC.

The V and J genes are TRBV6-5 and TRBJ2-3; TRBD2 matches 8 bases. Per germline, CDR1 MNHEY and CDR2 SVGAGI. The CDR3 is made up of 15 amino acids. Unmatched junction bases numbered 7, after V lost 0 bases and J lost 8 bases. CDR3 sequence (DNA): TGTGCCAGCAGTTACTCAGCGGGAGTAATCGGTACGCAGTATTTT. It translates to CASSYSAGVIGTQYF.

The chain joins TRBV7-9 to TRBJ2-5; the match to TRBD1 covers 9 bases. J was trimmed by 1 base and V by 1 base; bases with no gene match: 1. Germline assignment: CDR1 SEHNR and CDR2 FQNEAQ (reference sequence). The CDR3 length is 15 residues. The CDR3 DNA reads TGTGCCAGCAGCTTAGGGGACAGGGCCCAAGAGACCCAGTACTTC. Translated: CASSLGDRAQETQYF.

V is TRBV4-2 and J is TRBJ2-7; 7 nucleotides align to TRBD1. The CDR3 is 17 amino acids. Looked up from germline, CDR1 is LGHNA and CDR2 is YNFKEQ. Trimming cost V 2 bases and J 5 bases; bases outside gene matches: 15. CDR3 bases: TGTGCCAGCAGCCAATTCACCGGGACAGCGCTCCTAAACGAGCAGTACTTC. It encodes CASSQFTGTALLNEQYF.

This clone was seen a few times. The chain combines TRBV7-9 with TRBJ2-7; TRBD2 might be the D (6 bases). The germline V gene encodes CDR1 SEHNR and CDR2 FQNEAQ (reference sequence). Between the trimmed V and J ends, which lost 0 bases and 1 base, there was a span of 7 bases. This CDR3 spans 14 amino acids. Here the CDR3 reads CASSLAGLSYEQYF. CDR3 DNA sequence: TGTGCCAGCAGCTTAGCGGGACTGTCCTACGAGCAGTACTTC. Variable domain in full (rest from reference TRBV7-9 and TRBJ2-7): DTGVSQNPRHKITKRGQNVTFRCDPISEHNRLYWYRQTLGQGPEFLTYFQNEAQLEKSRLLSDRFSAERPKGSFSTLEIQRTEQGDSAMYLCASSLAGLSYEQYFGPGTRLTVT.

The rearrangement links TRBV14 to TRBJ2-3, with TRBD2 as a possible D gene (5 bases). Germline CDR1 and CDR2: SGHDN and FVKESK. CDR3 length: 14 amino acids. V lost 9 bases to trimming and J lost 3 bases, with 16 bases between them. The CDR3 is CARGKGAGTDTQYF. The CDR3 DNA reads as TGTGCCAGGGGCAAGGGAGCCGGTACAGATACGCAGTATTTT.

The chain recombines TRBV7-8 with TRBJ2-1, with TRBD1 identical over 8 bases. This CDR3 spans 13 amino acids. CDR1 and CDR2 from the germline V gene are SGHVS and FQNEAQ. V was pared by 5 bases and J by 9 bases, with 6 bases of the junction left unmatched. The CDR3 loop reads CASSHQGAGEQFF. CDR3 bases: TGTGCCAGCAGCCATCAGGGGGCCGGTGAGCAGTTCTTC.

The V and J genes are TRBV28 and TRBJ2-5; possible D gene TRBD1, 6 bases. Germline loops: CDR1 MDHEN, CDR2 SYDVKM. V dropped 2 bases and J dropped 4 bases, with 17 bases sitting between them. This CDR3 has 16 amino acids. The CDR3 DNA is TGTGCCAGCAGTTTAGGGGACAACTTCCACCCAGAGACCCAGTACTTC. It encodes CASSLGDNFHPETQYF.

The V gene is TRBV6-6, the J gene TRBJ1-1; D unclear. The CDR3 consists of 13 residues. CDR1 is MNHNY and CDR2 is SVGAGI in the germline V gene (reference sequence). Trimming took off 4 bases at V and 0 bases at J, with 6 bases between the two ends. CDR3 sequence: CASSSSLNTEAFF. CDR3 coding DNA: TGTGCCAGCAGTTCTTCCCTGAACACTGAAGCTTTCTTT.

This chain uses TRBV6-1 with TRBJ1-4, with 7 bases matching TRBD1. The V gene end was trimmed by 4 bases and the J gene end by 8 bases; junction bases not matched to a gene: 7. Per germline, CDR1 MNHNS and CDR2 SASEGT. The CDR3 covers 14 residues. The CDR3 region is CASSVGRGQEKLFF. CDR3 DNA: TGTGCCAGCAGTGTCGGGAGGGGGCAAGAAAAACTGTTTTTT.

The chain joins TRBV7-8 to TRBJ1-5; the D gene is possibly TRBD1 (6 bases). The CDR3 extends over 15 amino acids. V was shortened by 4 bases and J by 7 bases, with 17 bases between the two germline ends. CDR1 and CDR2 from the germline V gene are SGHVS and FQNEAQ. CDR3 DNA: TGTGCCAGCAGCTCCATCAGGGGTCCAGCCCAGCCCCAGCATTTT. Translation: CASSSIRGPAQPQHF.

This clone was observed a single time. The CDR3 sequence: CASSSQGYFHGYTF. As DNA, the CDR3 is TGTGCCAGCAGTTCGCAGGGATATTTCCATGGCTACACCTTC. The chain links TRBV6-6 to TRBJ1-2; D may be TRBD1 (5 bases). CDR3 length: 14 amino acids. Germline V gene data show CDR1 as MNHNY and CDR2 as SVGAGI (reference sequence). V dropped 4 bases and J dropped 6 bases, with 15 bases sitting between them.

The V call is TRBV5-1, the J call TRBJ1-2; 7 bases map to TRBD1. In germline, CDR1 is SGHRS, CDR2 YFSETQ. V was pared by 0 bases and J by 4 bases, with 6 bases of the junction left unmatched. The CDR3 runs 15 residues. The CDR3 DNA reads TGCGCCAGCAGCTTGGCCGGAGGGGGCGGCTATGGCTACACCTTC. This gives the protein CASSLAGGGGYGYTF.

The chain links TRBV7-9 to TRBJ2-6; D is perhaps TRBD1 (5 bases). Germline assignment: CDR1 SEHNR and CDR2 FQNEAQ (reference sequence). The CDR3 runs 19 residues. Trimming removed 3 bases from V and 0 bases from J, with 18 bases in between. CDR3: CASSFRKQTALSGANVLTF. CDR3 coding DNA: TGTGCCAGCAGCTTTAGGAAGCAGACAGCTCTCTCTGGGGCCAACGTCCTGACTTTC.